These 8 T cell receptor beta chains came from one sample sequenced in a study of blood T cell repertoires in COVID-19. Measured with immunoSEQ multiplex PCR; TCRdb has only the in-frame clones, and not every one. The sample contains 300,000 to 400,000 clones, around 90% of which appear only once. Material for sequencing was peripheral blood. The receptors were sampled from a man aged 45 to 65 with active or convalescent COVID-19.

The genes are TRBV11-2 and TRBJ1-2, with D unresolved. This CDR3 contains 10 residues. CDR1 is SGHAT and CDR2 is FQNNGV in the germline V gene. Trimming stripped 8 bases from V and 11 bases from J, with 12 bases between. In DNA form, the CDR3 reads TGTGCCAGCGGAAAGAGGCCTTACACCTTC. Translating it yields CASGKRPYTF.

The genes are TRBV7-3 and TRBJ2-5, with unresolved D. Per the germline V gene, CDR1 is SGHTA and CDR2 is FQGTGA. CDR3 size: 12 residues. Trimming left V 5 bases short and J 5 bases short, with 9 bases between. The DNA of the CDR3 is TGTGCCAGCAGCCCAGGAACGGAGACCCAGTACTTC. Its protein is CASSPGTETQYF.

With respect to this clone: Within the sample, other DNA sequences also encode this same CDR3. This chain joins TRBV5-1 and TRBJ1-1; 9 bases fit TRBD1. The CDR3 totals 14 residues. The junction had 2 bases not matched to a gene; V was cut back by 2 bases and J by 3 bases. Germline CDR1 SGHRS, CDR2 YFSETQ. The CDR3 region has the DNA TGCGCCAGCAGCTTACAGGGGGCCGACACTGAAGCTTTCTTT. Its protein product is CASSLQGADTEAFF. Supplemented by reference TRBV5-1 and TRBJ1-1, the full variable domain reads KAGVTQTPRYLIKTRGQQVTLSCSPISGHRSVSWYQQTPGQGLQFLFEYFSETQRNKGNFPGRFSGRQFSNSRSEMNVSTLELGDSALYLCASSLQGADTEAFFGQGTRLTVV.

This clone was recorded only once. V and J are TRBV5-1 and TRBJ1-2; D remains ambiguous. V gave up 2 bases and J gave up 5 bases, with 13 bases separating them. This CDR3 has 14 residues. Germline V gene sequence: CDR1 SGHRS, CDR2 YFSETQ. The DNA of the CDR3 is TGCGCCAGCAGCTTAGAGGGTGACTCGTATGGCTACACCTTC. As protein: CASSLEGDSYGYTF.

This CDR3 is CASSYASTHNYGYTF. The CDR3 nucleotides are TGTGCCAGCAGTTACGCATCGACACATAACTATGGCTACACCTTC. The rearrangement links TRBV6-5 to TRBJ1-2; D is unclear. This CDR3 has 15 amino acids. Germline lookup yields CDR1 MNHEY and CDR2 SVGAGI. V was clipped by 2 bases and J by 1 base, with 11 bases between them.

This clone was detected once. The chain has TRBV10-3 and TRBJ2-1; tentative D call: TRBD2 (5 bases). V shed 3 bases and J shed 5 bases, with 11 bases lying between them. Germline CDR1 ENHRY, CDR2 SYGVKD. This CDR3 is 14 amino acids long. The CDR3 region has the DNA TGTGCCATCAGTGACGGGGTTCTTCACAATGAGCAGTTCTTC. Translation gives CAISDGVLHNEQFF.

The chain is built from TRBV6-6 and TRBJ2-7; D may be TRBD2 (5 bases). CDR3 length: 14 amino acids. V lost 0 bases and J lost 4, with 10 bases in between. Germline lookup yields CDR1 MNHNY and CDR2 SVGAGI (reference sequence). CDR3 sequence reads: CASSYSETTYEQYF. CDR3 coding DNA: TGTGCCAGCAGTTACTCCGAGACTACATACGAGCAGTACTTC.

A single count supports this clone. The chain couples TRBV24-1 to TRBJ2-6, with 11 nucleotides matching TRBD1. J gave up 1 base and V 2 bases, and 3 bases lay outside the gene matches. This CDR3 spans 18 amino acids. Germline loops: CDR1 KGHDR, CDR2 SFDVKD. CDR3 amino acids: CATSDWTGGASGANVLTF. CDR3 nucleotide sequence: TGTGCCACCAGTGATTGGACAGGGGGCGCTTCTGGGGCCAACGTCCTGACTTTC.